This TCR beta chain was identified during a study of graft-versus-host responses after intestinal transplantation. Details on this clone: What it binds is not known.

The assay was immunoSEQ multiplex PCR, and TCRdb's table has in-frame clones only and misses some. The sample records around 97,000 clones, 91% being singletons. Source: unstimulated CD4+ T cells sorted from spleen or lymph node cells, taken before transplant. This clonotype originated in a human donor who was the organ donor for an intestinal transplant.

The CDR3 loop is CSVLTGGSSYEQYF. The CDR3 coding sequence is TGCAGCGTTTTGACAGGGGGGAGCTCCTACGAGCAGTACTTC. The chain has TRBV29-1 and TRBJ2-7; the match to TRBD1 covers 9 bases. The trim removed 5 bases at V and 0 bases at J, leaving 5 bases unmatched. The CDR3 sequence is 14 residues long. Germline CDR1 reads SQVTM; CDR2 reads ANQGSEA.